This passage covers 19 T cell receptor beta chains from one sample sequenced in a study of shared clonotypes between healthy human individuals (dated by TCRdb to between 2020 and 2021). The library was produced with the immunoSEQ multiplex PCR assay. In TCRdb, the immuneACCESS table is reduced to in-frame sequences with V and J assigned. These tables do not hold every clone; where another copy was compared, an unresolved V gene accounts for under half, and the others remain unexplained. This sample lists about 1.5 million clones; 95% to 99% were detected once. The ten most abundant clones make up approximately 0.45% of the sample. Sequenced material: naive CD4+ T cells sorted from blood. Taken with the paper, the label for cell subset or site translates to: CD45RA+ positively selected. The origin of the receptors is a man between 25 and 39 years old in good health.

This rearrangement joins TRBV28 to TRBJ1-1; unclear D gene. Trimming took off 5 bases at V and 1 base at J, with 20 bases between the two ends. Germline V lookup: CDR1 MDHEN, CDR2 SYDVKM. CDR3 length: 17 amino acids. The CDR3 DNA sequence: TGTGCCAGCAGTCCACTTTGGCCCCAGAATAAGAACACTGAAGCTTTCTTT. Amino acids: CASSPLWPQNKNTEAFF.

This clone showed up just once. This chain joins TRBV11-2 and TRBJ2-7; maybe TRBD1 (6 bases). The length of the CDR3 is 14 residues. Germline V gene data show CDR1 as SGHAT and CDR2 as FQNNGV. Between the trimmed V and J ends, which lost 4 bases and 3 bases, there was a span of 13 bases. The chain's CDR3 is CASSSLQGYYEQYF. The DNA for the CDR3 is TGTGCCAGCAGCTCCCTACAGGGTTACTACGAGCAGTACTTC.

A few counts support this clone. The V call is TRBV5-1, the J call TRBJ1-5, with D tentatively TRBD1 (6 bases). Germline-derived CDR1 and CDR2 are SGHRS and YFSETQ. The length of the CDR3 is 15 residues. Trimming pared 1 base from V and 9 bases from J, leaving 17 bases between. This CDR3 reads CASSLLKGVGWPQHF. The CDR3 bases are TGCGCCAGCAGCTTGTTGAAGGGGGTGGGTTGGCCCCAGCATTTT.

The chain joins TRBV5-1 to TRBJ2-2; D is unclear. V lost 2 bases and J 3 bases, leaving 14 bases between the germline ends. CDR1 is SGHRS and CDR2 is YFSETQ in the germline V gene. The CDR3 has 16 amino acids. For the CDR3, the DNA is TGCGCCAGCAGCTTCGGAAGGAAGTTTGACACCGGGGAGCTGTTTTTT. Protein sequence: CASSFGRKFDTGELFF.

V and J are TRBV18 and TRBJ2-7; 12 bases fit TRBD1. The CDR3 totals 15 residues. Germline lookup yields CDR1 KGHSH and CDR2 LQKENI. J was trimmed by 3 bases and V by 5 bases; bases with no gene match: 5. CDR3 nucleotide sequence: TGTGCCAGCTCAGGAGGGACAGGGGGCAACTACGAGCAGTACTTC. This translates into CASSGGTGGNYEQYF.

Here the CDR3 reads CASSLGQGTYEQFF. CDR3 nucleotide sequence: TGCGCCAGCAGCTTGGGGCAGGGGACATATGAGCAGTTCTTC. V gene TRBV5-1 combines with J gene TRBJ2-1; a possible D gene is TRBD1 (6 bases). V was clipped by 0 bases and J by 8 bases, with 12 bases between them. CDR1 is SGHRS, CDR2 YFSETQ, per germline. This CDR3 contains 14 residues.

This clone was seen just once. This chain links TRBV11-3 with TRBJ2-1; D remains ambiguous. V dropped 1 base and J dropped 0 bases, with 10 bases sitting between them. The CDR3 consists of 16 residues. Germline V gene sequence: CDR1 SGHNT, CDR2 YENEEA. The chain's CDR3 is CASSLGRQHSYNEQFF. In nucleotides, the CDR3 is TGTGCCAGCAGCTTAGGGCGGCAGCACTCCTACAATGAGCAGTTCTTC.

This chain uses TRBV7-9 with TRBJ2-7, with TRBD1 matching 8 bases. With 9 bases clipped from V and 0 bases from J, the junction kept 1 base outside the gene matches. The CDR3 is 12 residues long. From germline, CDR1 is SEHNR and CDR2 FQNEAQ (reference sequence). In DNA form, the CDR3 reads TGTGCCAGTGGACAGGGCTCCTACGAGCAGTACTTC. This codes for CASGQGSYEQYF.

The V and J genes are TRBV7-9 and TRBJ2-1; D possibly corresponds to TRBD1 (5 bases). The CDR3 has 14 amino acids. From germline, CDR1 is SEHNR and CDR2 FQNEAQ (reference sequence). V was shortened by 3 bases and J by 4 bases, with 10 bases between the two germline ends. The DNA for the CDR3 is TGTGCCAGCAGCTTGAACGCAGGGTACAATGAGCAGTTCTTC. This encodes CASSLNAGYNEQFF.

CDR3 sequence reads: CASSNVQGGEQYF. CDR3 in DNA: TGTGCCAGTAGTAACGTACAGGGTGGGGAGCAGTACTTC. This chain joins TRBV19 and TRBJ2-7; a possible D gene is TRBD1 (6 bases). The V gene lost 4 bases and the J gene lost 7 bases, with 14 bases spanning the gap. CDR3 length: 13 residues. CDR1 is LNHDA, CDR2 SQIVND, per germline (reference sequence).

This chain joins TRBV4-1 and TRBJ2-1; 7 bases are a match to TRBD2. The CDR3 contains 15 residues. J lost 4 bases, V lost 2 bases, and 5 bases had no gene match. CDR1 MGHRA and CDR2 YSYEKL come from the germline V gene. Written as DNA, the CDR3 is TGCGCCAGCAGCCAACCGACTAGCTCGTACAATGAGCAGTTCTTC. Encoded protein: CASSQPTSSYNEQFF.

The V and J genes are TRBV2 and TRBJ2-1; 13 positions match TRBD2. V lost 6 bases, J lost 7 bases, and 3 bases stayed unmatched. CDR1 SNHLY and CDR2 FYNNEI come from the germline V gene. CDR3 length: 14 amino acids. CDR3 bases: TGTGCCAGCAGGGGACTAGCGGGACGGAATGAGCAGTTCTTC. Encoded protein: CASRGLAGRNEQFF.

This chain connects TRBV19 to TRBJ2-1; D is perhaps TRBD1 (5 bases). The V and J ends lost 7 bases and 4 bases respectively, with 17 bases between them. Per germline, CDR1 LNHDA and CDR2 SQIVND (reference sequence). The CDR3 totals 15 residues. In DNA, the CDR3 is TGTGCCAGTAACATACGAAGGGGTTGGTACAATGAGCAGTTCTTC. Residues: CASNIRRGWYNEQFF.

The chain combines TRBV19 with TRBJ2-7; 10 bases map to TRBD1. From germline, CDR1 is LNHDA and CDR2 SQIVND (reference sequence). This CDR3 is 16 amino acids long. V lost 1 base and J lost 5; bases outside the gene matches: 8. This CDR3 is CASSIVPGQGFHEQYF. CDR3 nucleotides: TGTGCCAGTAGTATAGTCCCGGGACAGGGGTTCCACGAGCAGTACTTC.

V usage is TRBV27 and J usage is TRBJ2-7; perhaps TRBD1 as D (5 bases). The germline CDR1 and CDR2 sequences are MNHEY and SMNVEV (reference sequence). The CDR3 is 13 amino acids. With 3 bases removed from V and 2 bases from J, the gap between germline ends came to 8 bases. CDR3 sequence (DNA): TGTGCCAGCAGTTTCTCGACAGCCTACGAGCAGTACTTC. Translated: CASSFSTAYEQYF.

The sample holds a few counts of this clone. This rearrangement joins TRBV12-5 to TRBJ2-6; D remains unclear. CDR1 and CDR2 from the germline V gene are LGHNT and FRNRAP. This CDR3 has 13 residues. V lost 2 bases to trimming and J lost 3 bases, with 2 bases between them. CDR3 in amino acids: CASGLYGANVLTF. The CDR3 nucleotides read TGTGCTAGTGGTTTGTATGGGGCCAACGTCCTGACTTTC.

V gene TRBV10-3 combines with J gene TRBJ2-7; 8 bases are a match to TRBD1. V lost 2 bases and J lost 2; bases outside the gene matches: 2. This CDR3 has 14 residues. Germline CDR1 and CDR2: ENHRY and SYGVKD. This CDR3 reads CAISEGQGPYEQYF. For the CDR3, the DNA is TGTGCCATCAGTGAGGGACAGGGACCCTACGAGCAGTACTTC.

To note about this clone: The identical CDR3 is also encoded by other nucleotide sequences in the sample. The chain has TRBV9 and TRBJ2-5, with D perhaps TRBD1 (5 bases). Trimming shortened V by 0 bases and J by 4 bases, and 10 bases separated the two germline ends. CDR1 and CDR2 (germline): SGDLS, YYNGEE. The CDR3 spans 14 residues. The CDR3 protein is CASSVGGGTETQYF. CDR3 sequence (DNA): TGTGCCAGCAGCGTAGGGGGCGGCACAGAGACCCAGTACTTC.

The CDR3 loop reads CASSTRGLHEQYF. Here the CDR3 DNA reads TGCGCCAGCAGCACCAGGGGTTTGCACGAGCAGTACTTC. The chain links TRBV5-1 to TRBJ2-7; a weak D match, TRBD1 (6 bases). Germline lookup yields CDR1 SGHRS and CDR2 YFSETQ. Trimming left V 4 bases short and J 5 bases short, with 13 bases between. This CDR3 contains 13 residues.